This is a list of T cell receptor beta chains from one sample in a study of T cell changes during pregnancy in multiple sclerosis. Clones were sequenced by immunoSEQ multiplex PCR, and TCRdb holds only the in-frame ones, with some missing. Here the sample spans about 61,000 clones, about 87% being singletons. Sequences were derived from peripheral blood, sampled in the first trimester of pregnancy. These receptors were collected from a female donor in good health, enrolled as a control in a pregnancy study. CDR3s include the opening cysteine and the closing phenylalanine or tryptophan. The order of the fields is D gene, J gene, clone size, V gene, CDR3 DNA, CDR3 protein. A D gene is named only where the DNA matches it firmly. Clone size, where shown, is once, few, many, or a class for clones that have expanded.

d_call: NA
j_call: TRBJ2-7
clone_size: NA
v_call: TRBV7-2
cdr3_nt: TGTGCCAGCAGCTTTAGGGGTCTAAGGGAGCAGTACTTC
cdr3_aa: CASSFRGLREQYF

d_call: NA
j_call: TRBJ2-3
clone_size: NA
v_call: TRBV9
cdr3_nt: TGTGCCAGCAGCGTATACCAGGGCACAGATACGCAGTATTTT
cdr3_aa: CASSVYQGTDTQYF

d_call: NA
j_call: TRBJ1-2
clone_size: NA
v_call: TRBV30
cdr3_nt: TGTGCCTGGAGTGTAGGTACGGGCTATGGCTACACCTTC
cdr3_aa: CAWSVGTGYGYTF

d_call: NA
j_call: TRBJ2-2
clone_size: NA
v_call: TRBV7-2
cdr3_nt: TGTGCCAGCAGCTTGGATGCAGGCGTTGCGAACACCGGGGAGCTGTTTTTT
cdr3_aa: CASSLDAGVANTGELFF

d_call: NA
j_call: TRBJ2-3
clone_size: once
v_call: TRBV7-3
cdr3_nt: TGTGCCAGCAGCCCGACTAGTATAGATACGCAGTATTTT
cdr3_aa: CASSPTSIDTQYF

d_call: TRBD1
j_call: TRBJ2-5
clone_size: NA
v_call: TRBV13
cdr3_nt: TGTGCCAGCAGTTACTCGGGACAGATCCAAGAGACCCAGTACTTC
cdr3_aa: CASSYSGQIQETQYF

d_call: TRBD1
j_call: TRBJ2-4
clone_size: once
v_call: TRBV6-4
cdr3_nt: TGTGCCAGCAGTGACGATTATGGACAGGCTCAGTACTTC
cdr3_aa: CASSDDYGQAQYF

d_call: NA
j_call: TRBJ1-2
clone_size: NA
v_call: TRBV30
cdr3_nt: TGTGCCTGGAGTTTGGACTCATTTGGCTACACCTTC
cdr3_aa: CAWSLDSFGYTF

d_call: TRBD1
j_call: TRBJ2-7
clone_size: NA
v_call: TRBV6-5
cdr3_nt: TGTGCCAGCAGTTACAAGGACAGGGGCCACGAGCAGTACTTC
cdr3_aa: CASSYKDRGHEQYF

d_call: NA
j_call: TRBJ1-1
clone_size: NA
v_call: TRBV27
cdr3_nt: TGTGCCAGCAAGATCCAGGGCCTAATGAACACTGAAGCTTTCTTT
cdr3_aa: CASKIQGLMNTEAFF

d_call: NA
j_call: TRBJ1-1
clone_size: NA
v_call: TRBV29-1
cdr3_nt: TGCAGCGTGGGTGACAGCCACACTGAAGCTTTCTTT
cdr3_aa: CSVGDSHTEAFF

d_call: TRBD1
j_call: TRBJ2-7
clone_size: NA
v_call: TRBV6-1
cdr3_nt: TGTGCCAGCAGTGAAAGAGGGGGACAGGGGGTCTCCTACGAGCAGTACTTC
cdr3_aa: CASSERGGQGVSYEQYF

d_call: NA
j_call: TRBJ2-7
clone_size: NA
v_call: TRBV27
cdr3_nt: TGTGCCACGCTGGGGGCAGACGGCGAGCAGTACTTC
cdr3_aa: CATLGADGEQYF

d_call: NA
j_call: TRBJ1-6
clone_size: few
v_call: TRBV2
cdr3_nt: TGTGCCAGCACCTTTAATTCACCCCTCCACTTT
cdr3_aa: CASTFNSPLHF

d_call: TRBD1
j_call: TRBJ1-2
clone_size: NA
v_call: TRBV5-4
cdr3_nt: TGTGCCAGCAGCTTCGGGCCGGACAGGGTATTAGATGGCTACACCTTC
cdr3_aa: CASSFGPDRVLDGYTF

d_call: NA
j_call: TRBJ2-7
clone_size: NA
v_call: TRBV21-1
cdr3_nt: TGTGCCAGCAGAGTGGACAAAACGGGCGAGCAGTACTTC
cdr3_aa: CASRVDKTGEQYF

d_call: NA
j_call: TRBJ1-5
clone_size: NA
v_call: TRBV6-1
cdr3_nt: TGTGCCAGCAGTGTCCGGGTACGGGGAGTTAATCAGCCCCAGCATTTT
cdr3_aa: CASSVRVRGVNQPQHF

d_call: NA
j_call: TRBJ1-1
clone_size: NA
v_call: TRBV18
cdr3_nt: TGTGCCAGCTCACCTATTCCCTTAAACACTGAAGCTTTCTTT
cdr3_aa: CASSPIPLNTEAFF

d_call: NA
j_call: TRBJ1-1
clone_size: NA
v_call: TRBV11-3
cdr3_nt: TGTGCCAGCAGCCGCGCCGGCGGGGGGCACACTGAAGCTTTCTTT
cdr3_aa: CASSRAGGGHTEAFF

d_call: NA
j_call: TRBJ1-5
clone_size: NA
v_call: TRBV6-6
cdr3_nt: TGTGCCAGCAGTTCGGGAACAGTAAATCAGCCCCAGCATTTT
cdr3_aa: CASSSGTVNQPQHF

d_call: NA
j_call: TRBJ2-5
clone_size: NA
v_call: TRBV5-1
cdr3_nt: TGCGCCAGCAGCTCGCGGCACTCAGCTTTACAAGAGACCCAGTACTTC
cdr3_aa: CASSSRHSALQETQYF

d_call: TRBD2
j_call: TRBJ2-1
clone_size: NA
v_call: TRBV5-1
cdr3_nt: TGCGCCAGCAGCTGGACTAGCGGGGGTTCATACAATGAGCAGTTCTTC
cdr3_aa: CASSWTSGGSYNEQFF

d_call: NA
j_call: TRBJ1-5
clone_size: NA
v_call: TRBV9
cdr3_nt: TGTGCCAGCAGCTCGGGGGGTCAGCCCCAGCATTTT
cdr3_aa: CASSSGGQPQHF

d_call: NA
j_call: TRBJ2-7
clone_size: once
v_call: TRBV6-5
cdr3_nt: TGTGCCAGCAGTTACTCGAGCTCCTACGAGCAGTACTTC
cdr3_aa: CASSYSSSYEQYF

d_call: NA
j_call: TRBJ2-5
clone_size: NA
v_call: TRBV7-2
cdr3_nt: TGTGCCAGCAGCTACGAGACAGGTCGGGAGACCCAGTACTTC
cdr3_aa: CASSYETGRETQYF

d_call: TRBD1
j_call: TRBJ2-5
clone_size: NA
v_call: TRBV9
cdr3_nt: TGTGCCAGCAGCGTAGCTCCCGGACAGGGAGAGACCCAGTACTTC
cdr3_aa: CASSVAPGQGETQYF

d_call: TRBD1
j_call: TRBJ2-5
clone_size: NA
v_call: TRBV7-8
cdr3_nt: TGTGCCAGCAGCGACAGACAGGGACGTGAGACCCAGTACTTC
cdr3_aa: CASSDRQGRETQYF

d_call: NA
j_call: TRBJ2-2
clone_size: NA
v_call: TRBV4-3
cdr3_nt: TGCGCCAGCAGCCAAGATGGAGCTGGGACCGGGGAGCTGTTTTTT
cdr3_aa: CASSQDGAGTGELFF

d_call: NA
j_call: TRBJ2-1
clone_size: NA
v_call: TRBV5-1
cdr3_nt: TGCGCCAGCAGCGTGGACCACCCGCGATCTGATGAGCAGTTCTTC
cdr3_aa: CASSVDHPRSDEQFF